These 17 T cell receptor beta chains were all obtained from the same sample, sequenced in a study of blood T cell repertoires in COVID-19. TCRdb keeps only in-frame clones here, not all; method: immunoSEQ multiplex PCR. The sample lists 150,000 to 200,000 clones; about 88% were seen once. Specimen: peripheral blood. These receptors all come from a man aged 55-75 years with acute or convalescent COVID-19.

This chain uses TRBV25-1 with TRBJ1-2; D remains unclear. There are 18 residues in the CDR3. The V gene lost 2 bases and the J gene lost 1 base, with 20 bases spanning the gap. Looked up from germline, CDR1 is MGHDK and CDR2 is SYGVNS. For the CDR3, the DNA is TGTGCCAGCAGTGAACCCCCCCTGACGCGAGGATATAACTATGGCTACACCTTC. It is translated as CASSEPPLTRGYNYGYTF.

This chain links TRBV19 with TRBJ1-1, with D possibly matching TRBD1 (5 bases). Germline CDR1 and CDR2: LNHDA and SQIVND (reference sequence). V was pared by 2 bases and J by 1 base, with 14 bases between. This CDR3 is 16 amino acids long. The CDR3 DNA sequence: TGTGCCAGTAGTATAATCTTCGGGGGGTGGAACACTGAAGCTTTCTTT. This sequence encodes CASSIIFGGWNTEAFF.

CDR3 DNA sequence: TGCGCCAGCAGTCCCGGGACAGGGATGAACACTGAAGCTTTCTTT. Translated: CASSPGTGMNTEAFF. The chain employs TRBV10-1 and TRBJ1-1; 9 bases align to TRBD1. The CDR3 spans 15 residues. CDR1 and CDR2 (germline): WNHNN, SYGVQD (reference sequence). The ends lost 5 bases at V and 0 bases at J; junction bases unmatched: 4.

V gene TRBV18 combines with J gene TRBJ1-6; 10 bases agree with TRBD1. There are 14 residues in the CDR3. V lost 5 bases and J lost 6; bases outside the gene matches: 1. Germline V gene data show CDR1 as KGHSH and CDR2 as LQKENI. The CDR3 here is CASSGTGVNSPLHF. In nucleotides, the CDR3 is TGTGCCAGCTCAGGGACAGGGGTTAATTCACCCCTCCACTTT.

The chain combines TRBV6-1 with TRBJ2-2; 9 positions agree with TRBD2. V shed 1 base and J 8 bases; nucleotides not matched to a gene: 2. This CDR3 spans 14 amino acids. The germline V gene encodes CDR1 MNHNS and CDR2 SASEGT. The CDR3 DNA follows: TGTGCCAGCAGTGAAGTTAGCGGGGGAGGGGAGCTGTTTTTT. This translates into CASSEVSGGGELFF.

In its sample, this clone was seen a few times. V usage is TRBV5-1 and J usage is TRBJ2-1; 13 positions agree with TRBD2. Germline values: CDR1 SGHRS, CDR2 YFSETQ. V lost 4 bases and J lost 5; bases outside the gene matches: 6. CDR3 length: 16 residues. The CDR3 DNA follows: TGCGCCAGCAGCCTTCCGGGACTAGCGGGGCACAATGAGCAGTTCTTC. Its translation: CASSLPGLAGHNEQFF.

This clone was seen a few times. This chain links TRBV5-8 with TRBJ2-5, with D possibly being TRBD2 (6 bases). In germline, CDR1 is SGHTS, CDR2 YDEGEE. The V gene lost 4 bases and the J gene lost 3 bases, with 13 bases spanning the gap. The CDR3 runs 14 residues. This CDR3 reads CASSPEGLKETQYF. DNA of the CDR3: TGTGCCAGCAGCCCGGAGGGGCTAAAAGAGACCCAGTACTTC.

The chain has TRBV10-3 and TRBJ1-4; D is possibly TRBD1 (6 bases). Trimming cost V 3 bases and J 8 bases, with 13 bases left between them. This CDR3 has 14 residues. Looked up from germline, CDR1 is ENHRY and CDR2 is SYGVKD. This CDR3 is CAISDNRENEKLFF. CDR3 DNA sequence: TGTGCCATCAGTGACAACAGGGAGAACGAAAAACTGTTTTTT.

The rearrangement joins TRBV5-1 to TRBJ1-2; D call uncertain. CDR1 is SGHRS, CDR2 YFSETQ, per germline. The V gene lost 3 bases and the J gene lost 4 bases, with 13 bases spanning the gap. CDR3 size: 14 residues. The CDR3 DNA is TGCGCCAGCAGCTCGGAGGAGGAGAGCTATGGCTACACCTTC. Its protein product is CASSSEEESYGYTF. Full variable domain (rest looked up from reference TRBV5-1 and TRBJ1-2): KAGVTQTPRYLIKTRGQQVTLSCSPISGHRSVSWYQQTPGQGLQFLFEYFSETQRNKGNFPGRFSGRQFSNSRSEMNVSTLELGDSALYLCASSSEEESYGYTFGSGTRLTVV.

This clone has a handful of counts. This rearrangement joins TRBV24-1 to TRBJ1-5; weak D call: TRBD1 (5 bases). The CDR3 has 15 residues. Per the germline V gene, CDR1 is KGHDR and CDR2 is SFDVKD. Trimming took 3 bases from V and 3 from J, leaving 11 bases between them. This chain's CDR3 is CATSDRTSLNQPQHF. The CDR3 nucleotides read TGTGCCACCAGTGATAGGACAAGCCTCAATCAGCCCCAGCATTTT.

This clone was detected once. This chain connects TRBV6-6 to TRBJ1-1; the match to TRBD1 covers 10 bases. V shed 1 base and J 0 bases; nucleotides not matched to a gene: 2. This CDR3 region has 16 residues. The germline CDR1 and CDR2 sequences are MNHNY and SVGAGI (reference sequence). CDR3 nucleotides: TGTGCCAGCAGTTACTGGACAGGGGGGGTGAACACTGAAGCTTTCTTT. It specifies CASSYWTGGVNTEAFF.

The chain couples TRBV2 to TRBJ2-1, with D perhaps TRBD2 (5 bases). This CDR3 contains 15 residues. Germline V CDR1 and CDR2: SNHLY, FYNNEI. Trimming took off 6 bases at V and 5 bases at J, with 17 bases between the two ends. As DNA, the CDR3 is TGTGCCAGCAGGGAAACTAGTCAACCTAACAATGAGCAGTTCTTC. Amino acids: CASRETSQPNNEQFF.

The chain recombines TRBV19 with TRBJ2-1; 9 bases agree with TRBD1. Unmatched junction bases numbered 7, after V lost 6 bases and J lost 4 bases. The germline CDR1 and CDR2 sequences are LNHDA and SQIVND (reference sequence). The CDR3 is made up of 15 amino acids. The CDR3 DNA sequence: TGTGCCAGTAGGTCCCGGACAGGGGTTTACAATGAGCAGTTCTTC. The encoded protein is CASRSRTGVYNEQFF.

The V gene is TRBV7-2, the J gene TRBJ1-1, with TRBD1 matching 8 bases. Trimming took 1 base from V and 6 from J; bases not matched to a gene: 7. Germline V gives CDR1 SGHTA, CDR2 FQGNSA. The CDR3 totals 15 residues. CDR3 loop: CASSLVSGGRAEAFF. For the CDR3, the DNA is TGTGCCAGCAGCTTAGTATCAGGGGGCAGGGCTGAAGCTTTCTTT. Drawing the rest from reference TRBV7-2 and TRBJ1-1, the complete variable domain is GAGVSQSPSNKVTEKGKDVELRCDPISGHTALYWYRQSLGQGLEFLIYFQGNSAPDKSGLPSDRFSAERTGGSVSTLTIQRTQQEDSAVYLCASSLVSGGRAEAFFGQGTRLTVV.

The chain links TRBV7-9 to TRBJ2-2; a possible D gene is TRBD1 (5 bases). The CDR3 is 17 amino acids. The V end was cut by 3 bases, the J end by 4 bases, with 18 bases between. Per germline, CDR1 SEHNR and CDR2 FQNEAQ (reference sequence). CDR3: CASSLGDSSRTTGELFF. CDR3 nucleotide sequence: TGTGCCAGCAGCTTGGGCGACAGCTCTAGGACCACCGGGGAGCTGTTTTTT. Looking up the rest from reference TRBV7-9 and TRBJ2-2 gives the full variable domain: DTGVSQNPRHKITKRGQNVTFRCDPISEHNRLYWYRQTLGQGPEFLTYFQNEAQLEKSRLLSDRFSAERPKGSFSTLEIQRTEQGDSAMYLCASSLGDSSRTTGELFFGEGSRLTVL.

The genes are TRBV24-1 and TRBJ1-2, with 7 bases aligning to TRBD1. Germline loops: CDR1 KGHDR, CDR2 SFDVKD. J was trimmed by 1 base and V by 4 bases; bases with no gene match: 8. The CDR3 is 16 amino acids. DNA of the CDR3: TGTGCCACCAGTGACCCCGGGACAGACCTTAACTATGGCTACACCTTC. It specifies CATSDPGTDLNYGYTF.

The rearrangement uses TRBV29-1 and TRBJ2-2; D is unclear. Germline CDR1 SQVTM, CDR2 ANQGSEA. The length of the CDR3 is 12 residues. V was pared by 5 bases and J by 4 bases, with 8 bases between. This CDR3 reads CSVRTFTGELFF. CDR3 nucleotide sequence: TGCAGCGTTCGAACTTTCACCGGGGAGCTGTTTTTT.